These 5 T cell receptor beta chains came from one sample sequenced in a study of technical replicates of blood from a handful of donors. This table comes from immunoSEQ multiplex PCR, and its TCRdb copy is limited to in-frame clones, with some not included. This sample has 55,000 to 60,000 clones, with 93% found just once. Sequencing was performed on PBMCs. Receptor source: a human donor in good health. Some clones in this sample may be carry-over from other donors' samples.

The chain recombines TRBV10-2 with TRBJ2-1; 13 nucleotides align to TRBD2. J was trimmed by 6 bases and V by 4 bases; bases with no gene match: 3. There are 15 residues in the CDR3. Germline CDR1 WSHSY, CDR2 SAAADI. CDR3 protein: CASSVLAGGLNEQFF. The CDR3 nucleotides read TGCGCCAGCAGTGTACTAGCGGGGGGGCTCAATGAGCAGTTCTTC.

The chain has TRBV7-3 and TRBJ2-3; tentative D call: TRBD2 (5 bases). Germline CDR1 SGHTA, CDR2 FQGTGA. V lost 2 bases and J 4 bases, leaving 16 bases between the germline ends. The CDR3 contains 16 residues. The chain's CDR3 is CASSLGSSRGSDTQYF. In nucleotides, the CDR3 is TGTGCCAGCAGCTTAGGGTCCAGTAGAGGGTCAGATACGCAGTATTTT. Combining the CDR3 with reference TRBV7-3 and TRBJ2-3 gives the whole variable domain GAGVSQTPSNKVTEKGKYVELRCDPISGHTALYWYRQSLGQGPEFLIYFQGTGAADDSGLPNDRFFAVRPEGSVSTLKIQRTERGDSAVYLCASSLGSSRGSDTQYFGPGTRLTVL.

The rearrangement uses TRBV4-2 and TRBJ1-2, with D tentatively TRBD1 (6 bases). The CDR3 extends over 14 amino acids. Germline V gene lookup returns CDR1 LGHNA and CDR2 YNFKEQ. V gave up 1 base and J gave up 6 bases, with 12 bases separating them. CDR3 DNA: TGTGCCAGCAGCCAAGGTATACAGGGAAATGGCTACACCTTC. It encodes CASSQGIQGNGYTF.

The chain uses TRBV29-1 and TRBJ2-5; perhaps TRBD1 as D (6 bases). CDR1 and CDR2 (germline): SQVTM, ANQGSEA. The CDR3 loop spans 12 amino acids. The ends were cut back, 4 bases at V and 11 bases at J, with 17 bases in the middle. CDR3 in DNA: TGCAGCGTTGGAGGGGGTCGGGGAGAGCAGTACTTC. As protein: CSVGGGRGEQYF.

The V and J genes are TRBV6-5 and TRBJ2-1, with 10 bases identical to TRBD1. This CDR3 region has 15 residues. J lost 7 bases, V lost 7 bases, and 10 bases had no gene match. CDR1 is MNHEY, CDR2 SVGAGI, per germline. CDR3 region: CASTTLGQGENEQFF. The CDR3 DNA follows: TGTGCCAGCACAACCCTCGGACAGGGGGAGAATGAGCAGTTCTTC.